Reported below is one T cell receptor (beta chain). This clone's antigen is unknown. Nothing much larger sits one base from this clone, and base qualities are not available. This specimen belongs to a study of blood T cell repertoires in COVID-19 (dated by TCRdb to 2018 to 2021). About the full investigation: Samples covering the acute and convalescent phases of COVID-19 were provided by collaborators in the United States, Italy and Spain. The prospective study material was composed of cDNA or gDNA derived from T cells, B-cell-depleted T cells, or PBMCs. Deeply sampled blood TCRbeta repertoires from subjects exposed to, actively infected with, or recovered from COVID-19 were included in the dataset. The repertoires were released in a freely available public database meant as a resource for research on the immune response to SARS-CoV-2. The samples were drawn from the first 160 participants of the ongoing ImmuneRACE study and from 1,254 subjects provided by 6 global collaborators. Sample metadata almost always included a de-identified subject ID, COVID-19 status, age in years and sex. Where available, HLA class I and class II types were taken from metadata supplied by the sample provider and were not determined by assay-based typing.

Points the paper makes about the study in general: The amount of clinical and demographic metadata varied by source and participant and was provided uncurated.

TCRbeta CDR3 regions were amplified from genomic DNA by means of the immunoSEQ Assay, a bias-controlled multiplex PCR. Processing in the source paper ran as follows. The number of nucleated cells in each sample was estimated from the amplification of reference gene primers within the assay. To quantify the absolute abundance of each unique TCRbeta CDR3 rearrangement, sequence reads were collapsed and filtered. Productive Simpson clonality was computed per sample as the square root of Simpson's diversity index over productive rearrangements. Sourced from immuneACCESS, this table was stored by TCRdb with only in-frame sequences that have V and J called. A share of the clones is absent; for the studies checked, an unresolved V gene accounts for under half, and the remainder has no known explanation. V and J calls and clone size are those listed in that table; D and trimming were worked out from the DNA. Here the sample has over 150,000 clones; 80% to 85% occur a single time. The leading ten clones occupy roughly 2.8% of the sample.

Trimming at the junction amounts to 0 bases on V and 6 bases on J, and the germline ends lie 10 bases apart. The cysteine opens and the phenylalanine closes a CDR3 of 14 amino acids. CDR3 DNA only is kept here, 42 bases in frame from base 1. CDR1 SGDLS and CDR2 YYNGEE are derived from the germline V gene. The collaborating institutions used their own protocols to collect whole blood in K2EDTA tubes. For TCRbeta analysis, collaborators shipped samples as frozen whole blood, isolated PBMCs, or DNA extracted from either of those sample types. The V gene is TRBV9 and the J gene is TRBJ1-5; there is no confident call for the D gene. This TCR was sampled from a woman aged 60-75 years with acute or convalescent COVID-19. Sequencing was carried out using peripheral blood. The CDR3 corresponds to CASSVGGVGQPQHF. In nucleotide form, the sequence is TGTGCCAGCAGCGTAGGCGGGGTAGGTCAGCCCCAGCATTTT.